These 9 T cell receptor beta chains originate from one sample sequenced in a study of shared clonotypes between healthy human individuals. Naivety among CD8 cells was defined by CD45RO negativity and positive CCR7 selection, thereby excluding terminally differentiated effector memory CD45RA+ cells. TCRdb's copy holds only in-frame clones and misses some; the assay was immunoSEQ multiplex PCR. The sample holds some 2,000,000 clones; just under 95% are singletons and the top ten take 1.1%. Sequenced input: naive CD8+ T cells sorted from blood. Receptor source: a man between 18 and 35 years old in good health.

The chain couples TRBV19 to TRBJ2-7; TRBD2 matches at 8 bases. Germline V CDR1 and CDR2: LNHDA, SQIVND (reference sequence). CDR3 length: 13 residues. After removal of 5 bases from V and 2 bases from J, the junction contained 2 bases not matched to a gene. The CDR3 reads CASSWGLAYEQYF. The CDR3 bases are TGTGCCAGTAGTTGGGGACTAGCCTACGAGCAGTACTTC. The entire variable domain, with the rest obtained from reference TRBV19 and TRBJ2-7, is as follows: DGGITQSPKYLFRKEGQNVTLSCEQNLNHDAMYWYRQDPGQGLRLIYYSQIVNDFQKGDIAEGYSVSREKKESFPLTVTSAQKNPTAFYLCASSWGLAYEQYFGPGTRLTVT.

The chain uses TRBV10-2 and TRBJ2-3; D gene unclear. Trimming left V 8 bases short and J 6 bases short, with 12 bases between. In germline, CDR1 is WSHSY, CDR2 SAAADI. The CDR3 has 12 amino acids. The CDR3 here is CASLAAWDTQYF. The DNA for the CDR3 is TGCGCCAGCCTTGCCGCATGGGATACGCAGTATTTT.

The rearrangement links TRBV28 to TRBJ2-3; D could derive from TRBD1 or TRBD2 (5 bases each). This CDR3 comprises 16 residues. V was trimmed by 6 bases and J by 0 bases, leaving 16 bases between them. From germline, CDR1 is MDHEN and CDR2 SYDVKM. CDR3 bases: TGTGCCAGCAGGACCTCCGAGGGGTTAAGCACAGATACGCAGTATTTT. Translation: CASRTSEGLSTDTQYF.

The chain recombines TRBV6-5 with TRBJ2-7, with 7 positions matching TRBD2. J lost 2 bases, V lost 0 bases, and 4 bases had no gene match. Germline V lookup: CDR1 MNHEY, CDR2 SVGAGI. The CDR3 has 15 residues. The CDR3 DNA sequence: TGTGCCAGCAGTTACTCAGCGGGGAGACCCTACGAGCAGTACTTC. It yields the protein CASSYSAGRPYEQYF.

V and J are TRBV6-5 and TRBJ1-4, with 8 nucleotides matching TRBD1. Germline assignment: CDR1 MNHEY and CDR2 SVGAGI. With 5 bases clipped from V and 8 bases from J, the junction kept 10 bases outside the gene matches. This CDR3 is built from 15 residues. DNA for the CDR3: TGTGCCAGCAGTCGGACGACAGGGGTTGGGGAAAAACTGTTTTTT. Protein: CASSRTTGVGEKLFF.

The CDR3 spells CSIGQGSSYEQYF. The CDR3 DNA sequence: TGCAGCATAGGCCAGGGCAGCTCCTACGAGCAGTACTTC. This sequence joins TRBV29-1 and TRBJ2-7; possible D gene TRBD1, 5 bases. CDR3 size: 13 residues. Germline V gives CDR1 SQVTM, CDR2 ANQGSEA. V lost 8 bases to trimming and J lost 0 bases, with 14 bases between them.

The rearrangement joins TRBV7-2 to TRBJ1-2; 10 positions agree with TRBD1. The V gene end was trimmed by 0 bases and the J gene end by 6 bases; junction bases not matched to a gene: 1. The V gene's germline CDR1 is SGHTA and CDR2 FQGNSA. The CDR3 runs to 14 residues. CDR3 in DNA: TGTGCCAGCAGCTTAGCTGGGACAGGGGATGGCTACACCTTC. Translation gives CASSLAGTGDGYTF.

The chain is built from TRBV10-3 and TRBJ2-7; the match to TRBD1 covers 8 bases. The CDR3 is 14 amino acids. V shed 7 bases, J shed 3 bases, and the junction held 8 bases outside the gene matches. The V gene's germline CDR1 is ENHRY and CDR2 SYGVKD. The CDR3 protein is CAITPSGQGYEQYF. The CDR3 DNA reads TGTGCCATCACTCCCAGTGGACAGGGCTACGAGCAGTACTTC.

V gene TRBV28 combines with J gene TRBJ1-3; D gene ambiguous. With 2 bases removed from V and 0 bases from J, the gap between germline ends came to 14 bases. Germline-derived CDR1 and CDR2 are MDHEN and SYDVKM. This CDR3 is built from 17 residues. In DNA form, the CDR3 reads TGTGCCAGCAGTTTAGAGGCGCTACTTGTCTCTGGAAACACCATATATTTT. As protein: CASSLEALLVSGNTIYF.